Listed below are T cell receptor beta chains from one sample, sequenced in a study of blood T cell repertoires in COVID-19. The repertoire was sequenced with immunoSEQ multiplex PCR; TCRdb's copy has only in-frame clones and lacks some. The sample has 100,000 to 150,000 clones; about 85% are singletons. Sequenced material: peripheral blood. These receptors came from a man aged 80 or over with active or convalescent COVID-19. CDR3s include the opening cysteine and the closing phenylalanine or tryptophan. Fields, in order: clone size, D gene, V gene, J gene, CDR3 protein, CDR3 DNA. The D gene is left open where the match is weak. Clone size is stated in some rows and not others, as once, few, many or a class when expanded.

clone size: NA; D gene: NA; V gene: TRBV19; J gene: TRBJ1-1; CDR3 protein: CASSPDFRVNTEAFF; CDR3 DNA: TGTGCCAGTAGTCCAGATTTTCGGGTGAACACTGAAGCTTTCTTT
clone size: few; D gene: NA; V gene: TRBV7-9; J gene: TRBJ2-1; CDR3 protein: CASKNIRNEQFF; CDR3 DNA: TGTGCCAGCAAGAACATACGCAATGAGCAGTTCTTC
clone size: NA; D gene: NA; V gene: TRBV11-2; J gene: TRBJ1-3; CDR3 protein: CASRQSSGNTIYF; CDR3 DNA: TGTGCCAGCAGACAGTCTTCTGGAAACACCATATATTTT
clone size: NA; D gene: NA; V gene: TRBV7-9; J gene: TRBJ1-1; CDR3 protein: CASSSRGQSNTEAFF; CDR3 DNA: TGTGCCAGCAGCTCCCGGGGACAATCGAACACTGAAGCTTTCTTT
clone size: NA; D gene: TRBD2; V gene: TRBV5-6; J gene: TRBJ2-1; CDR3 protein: CASSLGGGLDDEQFF; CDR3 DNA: TGTGCCAGCAGCTTGGGAGGGGGACTAGACGATGAGCAGTTCTTC
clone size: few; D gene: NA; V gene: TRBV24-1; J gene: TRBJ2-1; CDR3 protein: CATSDPSEQFF; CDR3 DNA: TGTGCCACCAGTGATCCCAGTGAGCAGTTCTTC
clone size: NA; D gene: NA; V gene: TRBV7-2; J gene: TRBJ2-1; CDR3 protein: CASSLARGGHYNEQFF; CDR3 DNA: TGTGCCAGCAGCTTAGCTCGAGGAGGGCACTACAATGAGCAGTTCTTC
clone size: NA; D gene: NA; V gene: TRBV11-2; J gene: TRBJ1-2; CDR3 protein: CASSIGQSAYGYTF; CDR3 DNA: TGTGCCAGCAGCATCGGACAGTCGGCTTATGGCTACACCTTC
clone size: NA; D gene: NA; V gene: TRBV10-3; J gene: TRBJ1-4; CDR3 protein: CAISESRGSEKLFF; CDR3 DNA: TGTGCCATCAGTGAGTCTAGGGGCTCTGAAAAACTGTTTTTT
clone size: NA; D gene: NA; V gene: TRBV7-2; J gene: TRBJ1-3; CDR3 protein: CASSITGALSGNTIYF; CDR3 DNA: TGTGCCAGCAGCATTACAGGTGCACTCTCTGGAAACACCATATATTTT
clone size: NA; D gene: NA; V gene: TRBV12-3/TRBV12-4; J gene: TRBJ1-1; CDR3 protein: CASSLDRDTEAFF; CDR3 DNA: TGTGCCAGCAGCTTAGACCGGGACACTGAAGCTTTCTTT
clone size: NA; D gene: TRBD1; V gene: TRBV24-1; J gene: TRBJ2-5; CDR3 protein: CATSDLLDRGETQYF; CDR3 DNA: TGTGCCACCAGTGATTTACTCGACAGGGGGGAGACCCAGTACTTC
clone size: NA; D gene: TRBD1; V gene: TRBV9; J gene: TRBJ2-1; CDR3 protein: CASSVESGTGGGEQFF; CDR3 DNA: TGTGCCAGCAGCGTAGAGTCGGGGACAGGGGGCGGTGAGCAGTTCTTC
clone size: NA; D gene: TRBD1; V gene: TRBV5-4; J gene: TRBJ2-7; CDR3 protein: CASSPVGQGDYEQYF; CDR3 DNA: TGTGCCAGCAGCCCGGTGGGACAGGGAGACTACGAGCAGTACTTC
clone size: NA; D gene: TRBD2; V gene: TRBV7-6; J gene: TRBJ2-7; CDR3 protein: CASSVGLAGHYEQYF; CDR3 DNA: TGTGCCAGCAGCGTAGGACTAGCGGGACACTACGAGCAGTACTTC
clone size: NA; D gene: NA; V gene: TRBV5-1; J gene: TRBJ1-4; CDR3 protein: CASSLSGEGEKLFF; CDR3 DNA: TGCGCCAGCAGCTTATCGGGGGAGGGTGAAAAACTGTTTTTT
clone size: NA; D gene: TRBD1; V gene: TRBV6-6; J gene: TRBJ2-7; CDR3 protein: CASSPPGQGGQEQYF; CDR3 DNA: TGTGCCAGCAGCCCTCCGGGACAGGGGGGCCAAGAGCAGTACTTC
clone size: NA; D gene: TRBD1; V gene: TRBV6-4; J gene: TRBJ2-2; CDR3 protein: CASARQGDAGELFF; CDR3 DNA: TGTGCCAGCGCGAGACAGGGGGATGCCGGGGAGCTGTTTTTT
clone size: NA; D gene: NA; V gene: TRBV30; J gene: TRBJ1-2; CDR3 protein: CAWSGVNYGYTF; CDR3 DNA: TGTGCCTGGAGTGGAGTTAACTATGGCTACACCTTC
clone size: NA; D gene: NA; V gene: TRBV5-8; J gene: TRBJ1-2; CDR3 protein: CASSAARYGYTF; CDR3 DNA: TGTGCCAGCAGCGCGGCCCGCTATGGCTACACCTTC
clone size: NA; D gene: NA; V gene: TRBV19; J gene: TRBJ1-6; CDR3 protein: CASSISGLDSPLHF; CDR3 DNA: TGTGCCAGTAGTATTTCGGGGTTAGATTCACCCCTCCACTTT
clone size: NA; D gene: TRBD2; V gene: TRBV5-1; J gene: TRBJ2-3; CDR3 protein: CASSLAGGGDTQYF; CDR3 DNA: TGCGCCAGCAGCTTGGCGGGGGGTGGAGATACGCAGTATTTT
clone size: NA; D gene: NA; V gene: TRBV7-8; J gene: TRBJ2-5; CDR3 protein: CASSLGGGYQETQYF; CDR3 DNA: TGTGCCAGCAGCCTAGGGGGGGGGTACCAAGAGACCCAGTACTTC